The 10 T cell receptor beta chains below all came from one sample that was sequenced in a study of T-cell memory formation after mild COVID-19. TCRdb passed the 5' RACE reads through MiXCR, listing each CDR3 protein once. The table lists 300,000 to 400,000 distinct CDR3 sequences, 10% to 15% of them singletons. Sequencing used PBMCs or a T cell subset sorted from them (not recorded which). These receptor sequences come from a man younger than 35 who had mild COVID-19 (a few samples of this study predate the infection). Cell type and time point are not known.

This chain joins TRBV5-1 and TRBJ1-6; tentative D call: TRBD1 (6 bases). Germline V gene data show CDR1 as SGHRS and CDR2 as YFSETQ. Trimming left V 4 bases short and J 12 bases short, with 17 bases between. CDR3 size: 14 residues. CDR3 coding DNA: TGCGCCAGCAGCCCGGGAGGGGGTCAAGGACCCCTCCACTTT. Its translation is CASSPGGGQGPLHF.

This clonotype has more than one count but fewer than ten. The rearrangement joins TRBV12-3 or TRBV12-4 to TRBJ1-1; D ambiguous. The CDR3 loop spans 15 amino acids. V was cut by 5 bases and J by 3 bases, with 16 bases left in between. The CDR3 DNA follows: TGTGCCAGCAGTCCCTACATATCGTGGGACACTGAAGCTTTCTTT. Its protein is CASSPYISWDTEAFF.

This clonotype was counted a few times. The chain has TRBV14 and TRBJ2-3, with 13 nucleotides matching TRBD2. Germline-derived CDR1 and CDR2 are SGHDN and FVKESK. CDR3 size: 16 residues. V lost 2 bases and J lost 1; bases outside the gene matches: 0. In DNA, the CDR3 is TGTGCCAGCAGCCAAACTAGCGGGGGGGGCACAGATACGCAGTATTTT. It encodes CASSQTSGGGTDTQYF.

This clonotype has more than one count but fewer than ten. The gene calls are TRBV7-2 and TRBJ1-4; D uncertain. From germline, CDR1 is SGHTA and CDR2 FQGNSA. Trimming pared 1 base from V and 2 bases from J, leaving 11 bases between. The CDR3 is made up of 16 amino acids. CDR3 loop: CASSLGGGYTNEKLFF. In DNA, the CDR3 is TGTGCCAGCAGCTTAGGAGGAGGGTACACTAATGAAAAACTGTTTTTT.

This chain links TRBV28 with TRBJ2-7; 7 nucleotides agree with TRBD2. The CDR3 consists of 11 residues. Germline CDR1 is MDHEN and CDR2 is SYDVKM. V lost 10 bases, J lost 2 bases, and 2 bases stayed unmatched. The CDR3 region has the DNA TGTGCCACCGCGGGGGCCTACGAGCAGTACGTC. It yields the protein CATAGAYEQYV.

The chain couples TRBV9 to TRBJ1-4; a weak D match, TRBD1 (5 bases). V was shortened by 0 bases and J by 5 bases, with 5 bases between the two germline ends. The CDR3 has 13 residues. CDR1 and CDR2 from the germline V gene are SGDLS and YYNGEE. CDR3 in amino acids: CASSVGGNEKLFF. CDR3 coding DNA: TGTGCCAGCAGCGTAGGGGGGAATGAAAAACTGTTTTTT.

This clonotype occurred a few times. CDR3 DNA sequence: TGTGCCAGCAGTACTAGCGGGGTAGCCAAAAACATTCAGTACTTC. This translates into CASSTSGVAKNIQYF. V gene TRBV6-5 combines with J gene TRBJ2-4, with TRBD2 identical over 10 bases. The CDR3 extends over 15 amino acids. Germline loops: CDR1 MNHEY, CDR2 SVGAGI. V dropped 5 bases and J dropped 0; count of bases not matched to a gene: 1.

This sequence joins TRBV10-3 and TRBJ2-2; D is unclear. The CDR3 length is 14 residues. Germline V CDR1 and CDR2: ENHRY, SYGVKD. Between the trimmed V and J ends, which lost 6 bases and 1 base, there was a span of 9 bases. The CDR3 here is CAISPDKNTGELFF. In nucleotides, the CDR3 is TGTGCCATCAGCCCCGACAAGAACACCGGGGAGCTGTTTTTT.

The V call is TRBV7-2, the J call TRBJ1-1; D uncertain. CDR1 SGHTA and CDR2 FQGNSA come from the germline V gene. This CDR3 has 16 amino acids. The V gene lost 2 bases and the J gene lost 0 bases, with 13 bases spanning the gap. The CDR3 sequence is CASSLSTRALNTEAFF. Here the CDR3 DNA reads TGTGCCAGCAGCTTATCCACTAGGGCCCTGAACACTGAAGCTTTCTTT. Supplemented by reference TRBV7-2 and TRBJ1-1, the full variable domain reads GAGVSQSPSNKVTEKGKDVELRCDPISGHTALYWYRQSLGQGLEFLIYFQGNSAPDKSGLPSDRFSAERTGGSVSTLTIQRTQQEDSAVYLCASSLSTRALNTEAFFGQGTRLTVV.

The chain recombines TRBV6-4 with TRBJ2-1, with 8 bases that match TRBD2. CDR1 is MRHNA and CDR2 is SNTAGT in the germline V gene. The V and J ends lost 7 bases and 6 bases, in that order; junction bases with no gene match: 5. The CDR3 is 13 residues long. The CDR3 loop reads CASKLAGSNEQFF. DNA of the CDR3: TGTGCCAGCAAGTTAGCGGGGAGCAATGAGCAGTTCTTC.